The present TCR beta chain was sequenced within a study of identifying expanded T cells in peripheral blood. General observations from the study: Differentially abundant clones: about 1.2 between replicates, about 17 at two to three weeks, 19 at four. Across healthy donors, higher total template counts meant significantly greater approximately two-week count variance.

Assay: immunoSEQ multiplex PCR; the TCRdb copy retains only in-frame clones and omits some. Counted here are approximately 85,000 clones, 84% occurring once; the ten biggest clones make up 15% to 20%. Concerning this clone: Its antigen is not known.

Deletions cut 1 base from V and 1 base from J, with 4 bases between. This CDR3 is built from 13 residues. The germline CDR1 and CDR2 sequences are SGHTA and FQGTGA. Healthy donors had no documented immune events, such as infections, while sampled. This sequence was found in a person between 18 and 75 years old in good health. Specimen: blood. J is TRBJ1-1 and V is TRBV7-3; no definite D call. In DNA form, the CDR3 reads TGTGCCAGCAGCTTAAACAGGAACACTGAAGCTTTCTTT. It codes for CASSLNRNTEAFF. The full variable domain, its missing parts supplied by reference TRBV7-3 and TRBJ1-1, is GAGVSQTPSNKVTEKGKYVELRCDPISGHTALYWYRQSLGQGPEFLIYFQGTGAADDSGLPNDRFFAVRPEGSVSTLKIQRTERGDSAVYLCASSLNRNTEAFFGQGTRLTVV.